This entry describes one TCR beta chain. Its antigen is unknown. TCRdb's copy holds only in-frame clones and misses some; the assay was immunoSEQ multiplex PCR. The sample has around 85,000 clones; 65% to 90% are singletons. This sample was taken from a study of T cell responses to AZD1222 COVID-19 vaccine. Whole-study findings and limits: Nearly half of unique spike-specific TCRs reportedly avoided B.1.351 and B.1.1.7 mutated regions. Donors in the cohort were predominantly white British and more often female, and clonal diversity was possibly underestimated. Just five or six AZD1222 recipients were seropositive at baseline.

V was pared by 0 bases and J by 1 base, with 4 bases of the junction left unmatched. The CDR3 has 17 residues. CDR1 and CDR2 (germline): SGHKS, YYEKEE (reference sequence). Source: peripheral blood, taken on day 0 of AZD1222 vaccination. V and J are TRBV5-5 and TRBJ2-7, with 13 bases lining up with TRBD2. This receptor was obtained from an adult in good health. The CDR3 DNA sequence: TGTGCCAGCAGCTTGGGACTAGCGGGAGGTATTTCCTACGAGCAGTACTTC. It is translated as CASSLGLAGGISYEQYF. Filled out from reference TRBV5-5 and TRBJ2-7, the complete variable domain reads DAGVTQSPTHLIKTRGQQVTLRCSPISGHKSVSWYQQVLGQGPQFIFQYYEKEERGRGNFPDRFSARQFPNYSSELNVNALLLGDSALYLCASSLGLAGGISYEQYFGPGTRLTVT.